This TCR beta chain was recovered during a study of technical replicates of blood from a handful of donors. Only in-frame clones appear in the TCRdb table, and some are missing; sequencing was by immunoSEQ multiplex PCR. Of 40,000 to 60,000 clones in the sample, about 90% were seen once. Germline CDR1 and CDR2: MNHEY and SVGAGI. The CDR3 contains 14 residues. Trimming removed 6 bases from V and 8 bases from J, with 14 bases in between. The TCR originated in a human donor in good health. Some clones in this sample may be carry-over from other donors' samples. The sequencing input was PBMCs. J is TRBJ1-6 and V is TRBV6-5; a possible D gene is TRBD1 (6 bases). The CDR3 DNA sequence: TGTGCCAGCAGACCCACAGGGAGGGATTCACCCCTCCACTTT. Translated, it gives CASRPTGRDSPLHF.